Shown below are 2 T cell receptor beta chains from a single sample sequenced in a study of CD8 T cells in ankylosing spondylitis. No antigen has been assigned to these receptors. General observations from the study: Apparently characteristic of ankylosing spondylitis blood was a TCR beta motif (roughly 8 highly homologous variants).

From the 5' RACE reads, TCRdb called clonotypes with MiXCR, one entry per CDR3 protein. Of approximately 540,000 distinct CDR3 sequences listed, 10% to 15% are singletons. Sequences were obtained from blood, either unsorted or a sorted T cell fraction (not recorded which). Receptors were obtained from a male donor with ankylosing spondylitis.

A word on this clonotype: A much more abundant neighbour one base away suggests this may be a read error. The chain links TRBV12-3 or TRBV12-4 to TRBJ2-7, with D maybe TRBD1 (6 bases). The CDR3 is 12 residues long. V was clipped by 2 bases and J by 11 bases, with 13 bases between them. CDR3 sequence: CASSLWGQGEYV. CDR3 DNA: TGTGCCAGCAGTTTATGGGGGCAAGGGGAGTACGTC.

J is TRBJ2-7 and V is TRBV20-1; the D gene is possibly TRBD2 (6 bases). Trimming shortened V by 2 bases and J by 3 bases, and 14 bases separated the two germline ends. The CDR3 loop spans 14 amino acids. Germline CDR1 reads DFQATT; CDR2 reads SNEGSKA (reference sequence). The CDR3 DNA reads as TGCAGTGCTAGACCCCGGGACTTCTTCTACGAGCAGTACGTC. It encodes CSARPRDFFYEQYV.